Reported below is one T cell receptor beta chain. Antigen specificity is unknown. The same CDR3 can be traced to other DNA sequences in this sample. Each donor's status was that of a healthy bone marrow donor. This record belongs to a study of cytomegalovirus exposure and HLA in healthy donors. Notes on the study in general: A few chains linked to CMV were shown in vitro to be specific for CMV antigens.

Primers: 60 Vbeta forward and 13 Jbeta reverse. Study processing details: The count from a later analysis was some 76 million unique TCR beta chains, some 12 million of them shared. This table comes from immunoSEQ multiplex PCR, and its TCRdb copy is limited to in-frame clones, with some not included. V, J and clone size were drawn from that table, and D and trimming were deduced from the DNA. The data show some 190,000 clones, around 78% seen once. CDR3 size: 13 residues. V lost 3 bases to trimming and J lost 1 base, with 6 bases between them. Germline values: CDR1 MDHEN, CDR2 SYDVKM. Specimen: PBMCs. This receptor was identified in a man younger than 30 in good health and CMV-seronegative. The chain joins TRBV28 to TRBJ1-1; TRBD1 might be the D (6 bases). The CDR3 spells CASSFRGNTEAFF. The CDR3 nucleotides are TGTGCCAGCAGTTTCAGGGGGAACACTGAAGCTTTCTTT.